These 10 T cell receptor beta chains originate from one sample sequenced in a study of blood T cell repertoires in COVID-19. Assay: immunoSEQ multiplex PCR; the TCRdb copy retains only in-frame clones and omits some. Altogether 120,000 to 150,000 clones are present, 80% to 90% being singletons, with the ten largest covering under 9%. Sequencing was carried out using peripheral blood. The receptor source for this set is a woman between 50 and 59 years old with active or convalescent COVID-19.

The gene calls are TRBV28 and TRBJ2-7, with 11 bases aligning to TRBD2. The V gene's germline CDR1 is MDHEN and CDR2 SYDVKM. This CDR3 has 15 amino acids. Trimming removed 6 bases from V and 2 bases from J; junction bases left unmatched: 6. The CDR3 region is CASRLGLAETYEQYF. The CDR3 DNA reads TGTGCCAGCAGGCTGGGACTAGCGGAGACCTACGAGCAGTACTTC.

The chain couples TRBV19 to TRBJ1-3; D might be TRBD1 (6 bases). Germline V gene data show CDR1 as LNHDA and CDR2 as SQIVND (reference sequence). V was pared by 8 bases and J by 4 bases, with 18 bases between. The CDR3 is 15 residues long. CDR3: CASGIQGLRGNTIYF. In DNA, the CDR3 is TGTGCCAGTGGAATACAGGGCCTGAGAGGAAACACCATATATTTT.

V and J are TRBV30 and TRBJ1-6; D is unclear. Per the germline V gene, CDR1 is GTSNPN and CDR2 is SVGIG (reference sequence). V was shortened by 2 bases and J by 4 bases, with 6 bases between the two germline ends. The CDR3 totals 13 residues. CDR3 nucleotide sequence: TGTGCCTGGAGTACGGGGTATAATTCACCCCTCCACTTT. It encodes CAWSTGYNSPLHF.

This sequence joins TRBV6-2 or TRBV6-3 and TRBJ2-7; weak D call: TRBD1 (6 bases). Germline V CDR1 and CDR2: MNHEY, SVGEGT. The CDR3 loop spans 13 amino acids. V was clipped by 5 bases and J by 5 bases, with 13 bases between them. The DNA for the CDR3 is TGTGCCAGCAGTCGTACAGGGTTCGACGAGCAGTACTTC. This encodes CASSRTGFDEQYF.

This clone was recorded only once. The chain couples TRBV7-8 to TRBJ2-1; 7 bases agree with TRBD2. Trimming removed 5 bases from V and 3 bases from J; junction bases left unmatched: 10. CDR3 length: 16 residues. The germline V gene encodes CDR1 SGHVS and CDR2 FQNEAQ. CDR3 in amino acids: CASSPGGGAGYNEQFF. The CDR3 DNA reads TGTGCCAGCAGCCCGGGGGGAGGGGCGGGCTACAATGAGCAGTTCTTC.

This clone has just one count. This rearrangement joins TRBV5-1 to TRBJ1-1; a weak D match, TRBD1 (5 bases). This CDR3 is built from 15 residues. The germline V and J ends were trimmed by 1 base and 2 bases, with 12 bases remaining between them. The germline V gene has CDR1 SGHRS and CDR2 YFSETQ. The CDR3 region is CASSLTAGLNTEAFF. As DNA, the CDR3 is TGCGCCAGCAGCTTGACGGCAGGGCTTAACACTGAAGCTTTCTTT.

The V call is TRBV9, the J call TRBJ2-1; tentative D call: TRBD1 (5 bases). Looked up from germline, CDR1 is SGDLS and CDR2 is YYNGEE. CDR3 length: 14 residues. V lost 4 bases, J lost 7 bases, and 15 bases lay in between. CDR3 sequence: CASSNGQRPNEQFF. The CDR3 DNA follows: TGTGCCAGCAGCAACGGACAAAGACCTAATGAGCAGTTCTTC.

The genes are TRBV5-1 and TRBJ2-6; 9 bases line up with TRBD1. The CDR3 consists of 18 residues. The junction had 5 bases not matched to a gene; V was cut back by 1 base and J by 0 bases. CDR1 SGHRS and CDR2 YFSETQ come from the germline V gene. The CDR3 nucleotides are TGCGCCAGCAGCTTGAGGGGACAGGGCGGCTCTGGGGCCAACGTCCTGACTTTC. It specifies CASSLRGQGGSGANVLTF.

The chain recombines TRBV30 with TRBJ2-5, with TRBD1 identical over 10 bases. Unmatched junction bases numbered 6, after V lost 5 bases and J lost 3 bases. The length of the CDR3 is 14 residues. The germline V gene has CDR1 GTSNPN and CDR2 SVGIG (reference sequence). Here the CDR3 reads CAWDSGTGEETQYF. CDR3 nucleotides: TGTGCCTGGGACTCCGGGACAGGGGAAGAGACCCAGTACTTC.

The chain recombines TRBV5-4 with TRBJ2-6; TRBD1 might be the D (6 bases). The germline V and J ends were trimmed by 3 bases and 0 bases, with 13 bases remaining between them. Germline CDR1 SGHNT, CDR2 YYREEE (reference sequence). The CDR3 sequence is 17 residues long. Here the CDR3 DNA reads TGTGCCAGCAGCTCGGACAGTCGAAACTCTGGGGCCAACGTCCTGACTTTC. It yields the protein CASSSDSRNSGANVLTF.